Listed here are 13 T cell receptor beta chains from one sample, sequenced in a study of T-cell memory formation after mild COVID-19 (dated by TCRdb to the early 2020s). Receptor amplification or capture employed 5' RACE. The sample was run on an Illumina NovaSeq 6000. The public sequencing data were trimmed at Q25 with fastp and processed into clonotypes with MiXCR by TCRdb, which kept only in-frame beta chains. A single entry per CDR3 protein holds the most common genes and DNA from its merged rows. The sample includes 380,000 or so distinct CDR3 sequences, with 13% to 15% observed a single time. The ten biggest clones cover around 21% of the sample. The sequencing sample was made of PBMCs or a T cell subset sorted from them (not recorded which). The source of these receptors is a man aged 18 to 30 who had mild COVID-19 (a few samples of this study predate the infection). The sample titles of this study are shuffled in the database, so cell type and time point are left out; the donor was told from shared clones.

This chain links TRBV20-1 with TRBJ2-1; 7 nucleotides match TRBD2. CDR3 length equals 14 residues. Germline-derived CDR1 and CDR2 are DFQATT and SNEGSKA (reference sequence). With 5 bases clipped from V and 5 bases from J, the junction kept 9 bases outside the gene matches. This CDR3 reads CSALRGGGHNEQFF. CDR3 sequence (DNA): TGCAGTGCTTTACGGGGCGGGGGTCACAATGAGCAGTTCTTC.

CDR3 region: CASTDRLNTEAFF. The CDR3 nucleotides are TGTGCCAGCACCGACAGGTTGAACACTGAAGCTTTCTTT. The chain employs TRBV6-1 and TRBJ1-1; weak D call: TRBD1 (6 bases). This CDR3 is 13 amino acids long. V was pared by 7 bases and J by 0 bases, with 9 bases between. Germline loops: CDR1 MNHNS, CDR2 SASEGT.

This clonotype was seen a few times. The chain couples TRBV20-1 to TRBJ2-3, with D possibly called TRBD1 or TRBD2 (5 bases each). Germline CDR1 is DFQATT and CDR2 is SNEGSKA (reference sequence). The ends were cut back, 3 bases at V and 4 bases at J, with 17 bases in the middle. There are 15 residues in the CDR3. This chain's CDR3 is CSARGPRPGPDTQYF. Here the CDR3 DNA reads TGCAGTGCTAGGGGGCCGCGACCGGGGCCAGATACGCAGTATTTT.

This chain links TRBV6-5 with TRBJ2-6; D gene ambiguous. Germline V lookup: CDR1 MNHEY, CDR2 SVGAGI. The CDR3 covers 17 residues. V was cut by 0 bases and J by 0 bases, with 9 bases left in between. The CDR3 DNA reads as TGTGCCAGCAGTTACTCTGGGAATCCCTCTGGGGCCAACGTCCTGACTTTC. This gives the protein CASSYSGNPSGANVLTF.

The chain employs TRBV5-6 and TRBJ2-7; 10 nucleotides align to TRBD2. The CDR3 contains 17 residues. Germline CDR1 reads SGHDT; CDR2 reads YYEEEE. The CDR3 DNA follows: TGTGCCAACAGCTCGGAACTAGCGGGGTTATCCCGGGACGAGCAGTACGTC. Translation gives CANSSELAGLSRDEQYV.

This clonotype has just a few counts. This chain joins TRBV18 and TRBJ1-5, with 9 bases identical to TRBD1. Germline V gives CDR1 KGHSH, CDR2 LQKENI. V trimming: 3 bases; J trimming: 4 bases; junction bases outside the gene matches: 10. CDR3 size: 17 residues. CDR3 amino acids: CASSPPGGTGRNQPQHF. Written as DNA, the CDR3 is TGTGCCAGCTCACCCCCAGGCGGGACAGGGAGAAATCAGCCCCAGCATTTT.

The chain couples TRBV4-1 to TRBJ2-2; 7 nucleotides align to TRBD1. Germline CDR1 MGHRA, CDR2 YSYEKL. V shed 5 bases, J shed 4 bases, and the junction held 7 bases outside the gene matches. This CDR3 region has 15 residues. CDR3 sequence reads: CASSEWDRGTGELFF. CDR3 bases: TGCGCCAGCAGCGAATGGGACAGAGGCACCGGGGAGCTGTTTTTT.

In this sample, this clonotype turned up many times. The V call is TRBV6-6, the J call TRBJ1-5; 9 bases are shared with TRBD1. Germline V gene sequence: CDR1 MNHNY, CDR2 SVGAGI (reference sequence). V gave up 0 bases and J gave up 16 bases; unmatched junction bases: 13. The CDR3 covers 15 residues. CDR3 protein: CASSYSSRDRALRHF. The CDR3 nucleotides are TGTGCCAGCAGTTACTCCTCCCGGGACAGGGCCCTTCGACATTTT.

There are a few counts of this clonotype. DNA for the CDR3: TGTGCCAGCAGTTACGGGGTAGCGGGGGGGGATGAGCAGTTCTTC. It encodes CASSYGVAGGDEQFF. The V call is TRBV6-2 or TRBV6-3, the J call TRBJ2-1, with TRBD2 matching 11 bases. The CDR3 runs to 15 residues. With 2 bases clipped from V and 8 bases from J, the junction kept 5 bases outside the gene matches. Germline V gene sequence: CDR1 MNHEY, CDR2 SVGEGT.

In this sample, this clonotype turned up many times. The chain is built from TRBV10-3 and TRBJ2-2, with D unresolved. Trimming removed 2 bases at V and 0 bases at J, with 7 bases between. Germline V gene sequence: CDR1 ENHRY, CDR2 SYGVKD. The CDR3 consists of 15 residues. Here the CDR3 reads CAISEMTTNTGELFF. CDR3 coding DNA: TGTGCCATCAGTGAGATGACAACGAACACCGGGGAGCTGTTTTTT.

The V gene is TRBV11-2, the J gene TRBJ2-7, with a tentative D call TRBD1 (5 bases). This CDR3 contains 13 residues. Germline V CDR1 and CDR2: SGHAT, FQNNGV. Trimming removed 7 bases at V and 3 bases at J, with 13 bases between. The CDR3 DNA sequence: TGTGCCAGCACCCGGACAATGGACTACGAGCAGTACTTC. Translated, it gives CASTRTMDYEQYF.

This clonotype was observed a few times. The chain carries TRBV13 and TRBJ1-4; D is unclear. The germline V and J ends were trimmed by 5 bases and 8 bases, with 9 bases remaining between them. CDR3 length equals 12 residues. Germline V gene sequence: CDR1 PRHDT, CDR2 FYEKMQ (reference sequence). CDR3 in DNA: TGTGCCAGCAGCCAACAGCGAGAAAAACTGTTTTTT. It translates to CASSQQREKLFF.

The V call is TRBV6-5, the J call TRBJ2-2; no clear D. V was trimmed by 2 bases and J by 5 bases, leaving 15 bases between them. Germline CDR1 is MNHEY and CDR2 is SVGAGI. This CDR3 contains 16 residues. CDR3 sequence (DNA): TGTGCCAGCAGTTACCAGGCGCCGCTACGGACCGGGGAGCTGTTTTTT. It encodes CASSYQAPLRTGELFF.